The 28 T cell receptor beta chains given below trace back to one sample, sequenced in a study of CD8+ T cells in alopecia areata. Noted treatment: oral pan-JAK inhibitor, 5-10 mg twice daily. cDNA prepared by RNA extraction and subsequent reverse transcription served as the template for sequencing. Assay: immunoSEQ multiplex PCR; the TCRdb copy retains only in-frame clones and omits some. The sample lists about 260,000 clones, 50% to 75% occurring once. Sequencing used CD4+ T cells sorted from blood, obtained at approximately week 51, from a patient treated with tofacitinib. Receptors originate from a human donor with alopecia areata.

This clone was observed once. V is TRBV4-3 and J is TRBJ1-6; the match to TRBD1 covers 7 bases. With V trimmed by 5 bases and J by 8 bases, 6 bases remained unmatched. From germline, CDR1 is LGHNA and CDR2 YSLEER. The CDR3 runs to 14 residues. The CDR3 loop is CASSAHTGDSPLHF. The CDR3 bases are TGCGCCAGCAGCGCTCACACAGGGGATTCACCCCTCCACTTT.

This clone was seen only a few times. This sequence joins TRBV4-3 and TRBJ2-3; D is unresolved. The ends were cut back, 0 bases at V and 1 base at J, with 8 bases in the middle. From germline, CDR1 is LGHNA and CDR2 YSLEER. This CDR3 region has 15 residues. The CDR3 region has the DNA TGCGCCAGCAGCCAAGATCGACTGGGCACAGATACGCAGTATTTT. Its translation: CASSQDRLGTDTQYF.

The J gene is TRBJ1-2, the V gene TRBV7-9; no clear D gene. Germline CDR1 is SEHNR and CDR2 is FQNEAQ (reference sequence). V lost 4 bases to trimming and J lost 8 bases, with 5 bases between them. The CDR3 spans 10 residues. The CDR3 protein is CASSYRGYTF. Written as DNA, the CDR3 is TGTGCCAGCAGCTACCGGGGCTACACCTTC.

This clone was seen a few times. The DNA for the CDR3 is TGTGCCAGCAGCTTATCCCCCCCAGAGACCCAGTACTTC. Its protein product is CASSLSPPETQYF. The chain links TRBV7-2 to TRBJ2-5, with D unresolved. The CDR3 runs to 13 residues. Germline CDR1 is SGHTA and CDR2 is FQGNSA. Trimming stripped 2 bases from V and 4 bases from J, with 8 bases between.

V gene TRBV9 combines with J gene TRBJ2-6; unclear D gene. The V and J ends lost 1 base and 0 bases respectively, with 5 bases between them. Germline CDR1 reads SGDLS; CDR2 reads YYNGEE. CDR3 length equals 15 residues. Written as DNA, the CDR3 is TGTGCCAGCAGCGTAATCGCCTCTGGGGCCAACGTCCTGACTTTC. Its translation: CASSVIASGANVLTF.

This chain uses TRBV12-5 with TRBJ1-2; no clear D gene. The CDR3 length is 16 residues. Germline assignment: CDR1 LGHNT and CDR2 FRNRAP. V gave up 2 bases and J gave up 6 bases, with 19 bases separating them. CDR3 bases: TGTGCTAGTGGTTTGCCTCCGAGGGCAGGCAAGAATGGCTACACCTTC. Its protein is CASGLPPRAGKNGYTF.

This clone was counted a few times. This chain uses TRBV29-1 with TRBJ2-2; D is unclear. Trimming cost V 0 bases and J 2 bases, with 13 bases left between them. Per germline, CDR1 SQVTM and CDR2 ANQGSEA. The CDR3 runs 16 residues. The DNA of the CDR3 is TGCAGCGTTGAAGACCACAGTAATCCTAACACCGGGGAGCTGTTTTTT. Protein sequence: CSVEDHSNPNTGELFF.

The chain employs TRBV29-1 and TRBJ2-3; D ambiguous. This CDR3 has 12 residues. The V gene's germline CDR1 is SQVTM and CDR2 ANQGSEA. Trimming took off 3 bases at V and 2 bases at J, with 6 bases between the two ends. In DNA, the CDR3 is TGCAGCGTTGACAGGATCACAGATACGCAGTATTTT. It translates to CSVDRITDTQYF.

V gene TRBV6-6 combines with J gene TRBJ1-4; D unclear. Trimming cost V 5 bases and J 4 bases, with 14 bases left between them. Germline V gene lookup returns CDR1 MNHNY and CDR2 SVGAGI (reference sequence). This CDR3 is built from 15 residues. CDR3 sequence (DNA): TGTGCCAGCAGTGGGCATTTGGGCAGTAATGAAAAACTGTTTTTT. Its translation is CASSGHLGSNEKLFF.

This clone was seen a few times. The chain uses TRBV10-3 and TRBJ1-5; 8 nucleotides match TRBD1. Germline loops: CDR1 ENHRY, CDR2 SYGVKD. The CDR3 runs to 15 residues. J gave up 6 bases and V 5 bases, and 9 bases lay outside the gene matches. DNA for the CDR3: TGTGCCATCAGTTTAGGACAGGGAAGGGGTCAGCCCCAGCATTTT. It specifies CAISLGQGRGQPQHF.

This clone was counted a few times. The chain combines TRBV29-1 with TRBJ2-7; maybe TRBD1 (5 bases). The V end was cut by 7 bases, the J end by 3 bases, with 13 bases between. This CDR3 has 12 residues. CDR1 is SQVTM and CDR2 is ANQGSEA in the germline V gene. The CDR3 DNA sequence: TGCAGCGCACGATCCCAGGGCTACGAGCAGTACTTC. This encodes CSARSQGYEQYF.

The chain employs TRBV19 and TRBJ2-3; D unclear. V was clipped by 8 bases and J by 0 bases, with 9 bases between them. Looked up from germline, CDR1 is LNHDA and CDR2 is SQIVND (reference sequence). The CDR3 covers 13 residues. In nucleotides, the CDR3 is TGTGCCAGTTACCCAGTTAGCACAGATACGCAGTATTTT. Translation gives CASYPVSTDTQYF.

This clone was counted a few times. This sequence joins TRBV7-3 and TRBJ2-2; 10 positions match TRBD2. Germline CDR1 reads SGHTA; CDR2 reads FQGTGA. This CDR3 is 15 amino acids long. Trimming removed 3 bases from V and 5 bases from J; junction bases left unmatched: 3. CDR3 loop: CASSLTTSGTGELFF. DNA of the CDR3: TGTGCCAGCAGCTTGACGACTAGCGGGACCGGGGAGCTGTTTTTT.

The chain combines TRBV7-6 with TRBJ2-5; D possibly uses TRBD1 or TRBD2 (5 bases each). From germline, CDR1 is SGHVS and CDR2 FNYEAQ. The CDR3 has 14 residues. The V end lost 5 bases, the J end lost 2 bases, and 12 bases lay between the germline ends. The CDR3 DNA follows: TGTGCCAGCAGCAGTAACGGGGCACAAGAGACCCAGTACTTC. Translation gives CASSSNGAQETQYF.

This rearrangement joins TRBV9 to TRBJ2-1; the match to TRBD2 covers 9 bases. Germline CDR1 reads SGDLS; CDR2 reads YYNGEE. The CDR3 covers 15 residues. The V and J ends lost 4 bases and 8 bases, in that order; junction bases with no gene match: 10. Here the CDR3 DNA reads TGTGCCAGCAGCCCCCCGGGCGGGGGGGCCTATGAGCAGTTCTTC. As protein: CASSPPGGGAYEQFF.

About this clone itself: One end of the junction fails to match germline, which may point to a read error. The rearrangement uses TRBV9 and TRBJ1-3, with D possibly matching TRBD1 (6 bases). The CDR3 loop spans 11 amino acids. Looked up from germline, CDR1 is SGDLS and CDR2 is YYNGEE. DNA for the CDR3: TGTGCCAGCAGCGTAGGGGGGGCCATGGATTTT. It specifies CASSVGGAMDF.

The chain couples TRBV25-1 to TRBJ1-2; 7 nucleotides match TRBD1. V lost 6 bases to trimming and J lost 4 bases; unmatched junction nucleotides: 5. Germline loops: CDR1 MGHDK, CDR2 SYGVNS. There are 13 residues in the CDR3. CDR3 in amino acids: CASSQGQLYGYTF. Written as DNA, the CDR3 is TGTGCCAGCAGCCAGGGACAGCTCTATGGCTACACCTTC.

V usage is TRBV7-9 and J usage is TRBJ1-2; the D is unclear. Germline lookup yields CDR1 SEHNR and CDR2 FQNEAQ (reference sequence). Trimming took 3 bases from V and 5 from J, leaving 10 bases between them. There are 13 residues in the CDR3. The chain's CDR3 is CASSFPTVYGYTF. As DNA, the CDR3 is TGTGCCAGCAGCTTCCCCACGGTTTATGGCTACACCTTC.

This chain links TRBV7-2 with TRBJ2-3; D possibly matches TRBD1 or TRBD2 (5 bases each). This CDR3 is 14 amino acids long. Germline-derived CDR1 and CDR2 are SGHTA and FQGNSA. The V end was cut by 5 bases, the J end by 2 bases, with 11 bases between. In DNA form, the CDR3 reads TGTGCCAGCAGCCTTGGGACGGTCACAGATACGCAGTATTTT. Encoded protein: CASSLGTVTDTQYF.

The chain joins TRBV30 to TRBJ2-5; D not resolved. TRBJ2-7 matches the DNA end more closely, so the J call is doubtful. In germline, CDR1 is GTSNPN, CDR2 SVGIG (reference sequence). The CDR3 is 14 amino acids. The CDR3 DNA reads TGTGCCTGCCTCGGACGCGATAGCTCCTACGAGCAGTACTTC. Protein product: CACLGRDSSYEQYF.

CDR3 in DNA: TGTGCCAGCAGCCCCAGCGGGGGTAATGGCTACACCTTC. Amino acid sequence: CASSPSGGNGYTF. The gene calls are TRBV7-2 and TRBJ1-2, with D possibly being TRBD1 (5 bases). The germline CDR1 and CDR2 sequences are SGHTA and FQGNSA. This CDR3 has 13 residues. Trimming removed 5 bases at V and 6 bases at J, with 13 bases between.

This clone was found a few times. The chain is built from TRBV29-1 and TRBJ2-2, with 8 nucleotides matching TRBD2. CDR1 and CDR2 from the germline V gene are SQVTM and ANQGSEA. CDR3 size: 14 residues. The junction had 8 bases not matched to a gene; V was cut back by 8 bases and J by 3 bases. The CDR3 protein is CSPETSEHTGELFF. The CDR3 region has the DNA TGCAGCCCGGAGACTAGCGAACACACCGGGGAGCTGTTTTTT.

The V call is TRBV30, the J call TRBJ1-4; the match to TRBD1 covers 7 bases. Germline assignment: CDR1 GTSNPN and CDR2 SVGIG (reference sequence). V shed 8 bases, J shed 3 bases, and the junction held 15 bases outside the gene matches. The CDR3 covers 16 residues. This CDR3 reads CAQGRQGGRANEKLFF. The CDR3 coding sequence is TGTGCCCAAGGAAGACAGGGAGGACGGGCTAATGAAAAACTGTTTTTT.

This chain uses TRBV5-1 with TRBJ2-5; D not certain. V lost 8 bases to trimming and J lost 0 bases, with 8 bases between them. The CDR3 runs 12 residues. Per germline, CDR1 SGHRS and CDR2 YFSETQ. The DNA of the CDR3 is TGCGCCAGTACAATAGACCAAGAGACCCAGTACTTC. Its protein product is CASTIDQETQYF.

The gene calls are TRBV29-1 and TRBJ1-5; no clear D gene. Trimming left V 2 bases short and J 7 bases short, with 9 bases between. The germline gives CDR1 SQVTM, CDR2 ANQGSEA. The CDR3 has 12 amino acids. The DNA of the CDR3 is TGCAGCGTTGAAATCCCGGGGCAGCCCCAGCATTTT. Translation: CSVEIPGQPQHF.

The sample holds a few counts of this clone. The chain is built from TRBV19 and TRBJ1-2; the D is unclear. Trimming stripped 5 bases from V and 3 bases from J, with 13 bases between. Germline V gene sequence: CDR1 LNHDA, CDR2 SQIVND (reference sequence). There are 14 residues in the CDR3. CDR3 amino acids: CASSGPGQYYGYTF. DNA of the CDR3: TGTGCCAGTAGTGGACCAGGCCAGTACTATGGCTACACCTTC.

This clone appeared a few times. The chain has TRBV5-6 and TRBJ2-7; 8 bases are a match to TRBD1. CDR1 is SGHDT, CDR2 YYEEEE, per germline. The CDR3 has 15 residues. The V gene end was trimmed by 0 bases and the J gene end by 1 base; junction bases not matched to a gene: 3. CDR3 region: CASSLGTGTSYEQYF. For the CDR3, the DNA is TGTGCCAGCAGCTTGGGGACAGGGACTTCCTACGAGCAGTACTTC. The entire variable domain, with the rest obtained from reference TRBV5-6 and TRBJ2-7, is as follows: DAGVTQSPTHLIKTRGQQVTLRCSPKSGHDTVSWYQQALGQGPQFIFQYYEEEERQRGNFPDRFSGHQFPNYSSELNVNALLLGDSALYLCASSLGTGTSYEQYFGPGTRLTVT.

The chain carries TRBV30 and TRBJ1-1; no clear D. The CDR3 length is 16 residues. With 7 bases removed from V and 0 bases from J, the gap between germline ends came to 21 bases. Germline V gene sequence: CDR1 GTSNPN, CDR2 SVGIG (reference sequence). CDR3 sequence: CASRPGGILMNTEAFF. As DNA, the CDR3 is TGTGCCTCAAGACCGGGAGGGATCCTTATGAACACTGAAGCTTTCTTT.